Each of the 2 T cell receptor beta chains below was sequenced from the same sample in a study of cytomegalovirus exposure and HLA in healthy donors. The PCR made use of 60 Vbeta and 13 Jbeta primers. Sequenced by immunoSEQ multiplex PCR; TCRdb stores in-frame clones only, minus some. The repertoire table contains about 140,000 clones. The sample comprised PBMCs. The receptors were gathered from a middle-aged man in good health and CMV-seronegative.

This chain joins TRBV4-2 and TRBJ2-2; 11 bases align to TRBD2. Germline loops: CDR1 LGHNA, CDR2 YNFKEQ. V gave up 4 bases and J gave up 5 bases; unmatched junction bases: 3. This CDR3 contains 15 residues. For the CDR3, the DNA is TGTGCCAGCAGCCCTCGACTAGCGGGGACCGGGGAGCTGTTTTTT. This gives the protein CASSPRLAGTGELFF.

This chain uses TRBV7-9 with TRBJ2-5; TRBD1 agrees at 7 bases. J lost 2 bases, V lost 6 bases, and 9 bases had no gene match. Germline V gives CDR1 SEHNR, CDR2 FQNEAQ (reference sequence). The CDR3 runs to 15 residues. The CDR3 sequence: CASSLRGGAQETQYF. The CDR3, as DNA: TGTGCCAGCAGTCTTAGAGGGGGCGCTCAAGAGACCCAGTACTTC.